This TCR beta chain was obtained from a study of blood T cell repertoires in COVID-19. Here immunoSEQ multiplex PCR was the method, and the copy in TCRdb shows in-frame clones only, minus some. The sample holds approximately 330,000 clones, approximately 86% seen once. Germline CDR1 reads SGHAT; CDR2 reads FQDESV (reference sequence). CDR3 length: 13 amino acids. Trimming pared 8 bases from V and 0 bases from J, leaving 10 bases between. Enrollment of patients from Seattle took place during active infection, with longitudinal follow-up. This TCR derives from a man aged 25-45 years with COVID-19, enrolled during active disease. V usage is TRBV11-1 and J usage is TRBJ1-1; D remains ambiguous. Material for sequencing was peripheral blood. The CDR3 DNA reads TGTGCCAGCCGTTGGAGCATGAACACTGAAGCTTTCTTT. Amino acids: CASRWSMNTEAFF.